Sequencing of this T cell receptor (beta chain) was carried out in a study of T cells in Graves' hyperthyroidism and ophthalmopathy. The germline CDR1 and CDR2 sequences are SGHTA and FQGNSA. This CDR3 is 15 amino acids long. The V end was cut by 6 bases, the J end by 4 bases, with 16 bases between. Exclusion of a patient resulted from uncontrolled infection, other autoimmune disease, pregnancy or lactation. Clinical symptoms, serum thyroxine and TRAb, thyroid ultrasound and orbital computed tomography together formed the diagnostic basis. Amplified TCR beta CDR3 regions derived from RNA transcripts. RT-PCR in the first round (using the HTBI primer set) targeted the TCR CDR3. One entry per CDR3 protein, called by TCRdb with MiXCR from the multiplex PCR reads. The table includes about 500,000 distinct CDR3 sequences, around 43% detected once.

This rearrangement joins TRBV7-2 to TRBJ1-3, with D possibly being TRBD1 (6 bases). The material sequenced was peripheral blood or thyroid tissue (not recorded which). This receptor was obtained from an adult woman with Graves' disease, either hyperthyroidism or ophthalmopathy (not recorded which). CDR3 bases: TGTGCCAGCAGACCTGGGGGCGGGGGAGGAAACACCATATATTTT. Translation: CASRPGGGGGNTIYF.